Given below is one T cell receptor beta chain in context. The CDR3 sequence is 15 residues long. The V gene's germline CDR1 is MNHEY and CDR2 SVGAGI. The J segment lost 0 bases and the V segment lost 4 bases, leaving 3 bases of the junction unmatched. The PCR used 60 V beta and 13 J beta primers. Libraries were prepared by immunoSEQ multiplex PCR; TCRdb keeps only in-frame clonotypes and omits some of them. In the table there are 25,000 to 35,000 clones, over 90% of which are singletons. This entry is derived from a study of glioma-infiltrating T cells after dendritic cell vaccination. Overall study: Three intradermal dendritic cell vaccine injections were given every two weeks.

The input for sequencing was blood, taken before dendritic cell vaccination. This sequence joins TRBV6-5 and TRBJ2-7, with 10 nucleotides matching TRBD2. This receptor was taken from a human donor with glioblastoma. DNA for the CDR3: TGTGCCAGCAGTTGGACTAGCGGTCGCTCCTACGAGCAGTACTTC. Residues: CASSWTSGRSYEQYF.